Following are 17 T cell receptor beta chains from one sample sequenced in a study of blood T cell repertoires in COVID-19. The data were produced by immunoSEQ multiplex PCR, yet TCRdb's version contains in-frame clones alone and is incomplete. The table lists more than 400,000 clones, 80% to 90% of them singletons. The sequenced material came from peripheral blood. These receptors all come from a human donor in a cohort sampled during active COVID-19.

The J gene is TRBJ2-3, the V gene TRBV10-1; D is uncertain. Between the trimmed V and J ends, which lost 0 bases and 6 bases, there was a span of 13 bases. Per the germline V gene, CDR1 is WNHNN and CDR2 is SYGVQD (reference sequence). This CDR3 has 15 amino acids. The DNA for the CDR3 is TGCGCCAGCAGTGAGTCCCTGGTGCGAACGGATACGCAGTATTTT. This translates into CASSESLVRTDTQYF.

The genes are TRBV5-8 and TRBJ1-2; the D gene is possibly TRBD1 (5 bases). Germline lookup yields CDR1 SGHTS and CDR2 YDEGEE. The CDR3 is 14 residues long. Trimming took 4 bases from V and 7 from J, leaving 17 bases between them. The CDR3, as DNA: TGTGCCAGCAGCACATACCGGGACTCGGGTGGCTACACCTTC. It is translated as CASSTYRDSGGYTF.

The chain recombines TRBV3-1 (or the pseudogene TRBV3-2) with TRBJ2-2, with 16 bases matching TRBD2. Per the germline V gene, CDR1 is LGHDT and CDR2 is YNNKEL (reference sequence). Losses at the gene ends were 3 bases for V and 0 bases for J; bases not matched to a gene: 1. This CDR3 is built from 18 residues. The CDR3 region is CASSQGLAGGSNTGELFF. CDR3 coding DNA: TGTGCCAGCAGCCAGGGACTAGCGGGAGGGTCGAACACCGGGGAGCTGTTTTTT.

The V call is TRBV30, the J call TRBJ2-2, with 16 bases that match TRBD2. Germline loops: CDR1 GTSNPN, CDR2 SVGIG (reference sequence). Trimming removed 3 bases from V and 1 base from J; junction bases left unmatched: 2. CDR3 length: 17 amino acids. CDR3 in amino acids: CAWRGTSGRVNTGELFF. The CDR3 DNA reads TGTGCCTGGAGGGGGACTAGCGGGAGGGTGAACACCGGGGAGCTGTTTTTT.

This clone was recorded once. The CDR3 sequence is CASSRLGQTTNTGELFF. The CDR3 DNA sequence: TGTGCCAGTAGCCGGCTTGGACAGACCACGAACACCGGGGAGCTGTTTTTT. The V and J genes are TRBV19 and TRBJ2-2, with D possibly TRBD1 on 6 matching bases. The V gene lost 6 bases and the J gene lost 0 bases, with 17 bases spanning the gap. Germline assignment: CDR1 LNHDA and CDR2 SQIVND (reference sequence). This CDR3 contains 17 residues.

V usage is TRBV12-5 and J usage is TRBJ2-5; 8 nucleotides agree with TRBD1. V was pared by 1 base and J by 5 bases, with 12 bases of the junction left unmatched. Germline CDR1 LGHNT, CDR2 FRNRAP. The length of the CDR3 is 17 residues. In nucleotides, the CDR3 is TGTGCTAGTGGTTTGGACCGGGGCCTTCGACAGGGGGAGACCCAGTACTTC. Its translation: CASGLDRGLRQGETQYF.

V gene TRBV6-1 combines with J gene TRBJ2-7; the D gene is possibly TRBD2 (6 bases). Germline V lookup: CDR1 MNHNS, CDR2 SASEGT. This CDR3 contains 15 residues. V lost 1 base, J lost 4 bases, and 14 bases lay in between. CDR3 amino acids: CASSEVGGKSYEQYF. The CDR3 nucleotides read TGTGCCAGCAGTGAAGTAGGCGGGAAGTCATACGAGCAGTACTTC.

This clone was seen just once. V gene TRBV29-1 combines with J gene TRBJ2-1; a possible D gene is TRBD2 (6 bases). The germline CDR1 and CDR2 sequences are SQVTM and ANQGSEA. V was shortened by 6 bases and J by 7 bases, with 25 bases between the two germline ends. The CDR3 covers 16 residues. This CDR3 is CSVYLMVDGGWNEQFF. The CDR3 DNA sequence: TGCAGCGTCTACCTCATGGTGGACGGGGGATGGAATGAGCAGTTCTTC.

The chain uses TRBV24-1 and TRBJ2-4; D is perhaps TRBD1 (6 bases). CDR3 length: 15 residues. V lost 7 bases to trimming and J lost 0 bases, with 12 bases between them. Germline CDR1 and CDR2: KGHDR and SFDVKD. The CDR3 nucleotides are TGTGCCACCAGCCCCGGACAGAGAGCCAAAAACATTCAGTACTTC. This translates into CATSPGQRAKNIQYF.

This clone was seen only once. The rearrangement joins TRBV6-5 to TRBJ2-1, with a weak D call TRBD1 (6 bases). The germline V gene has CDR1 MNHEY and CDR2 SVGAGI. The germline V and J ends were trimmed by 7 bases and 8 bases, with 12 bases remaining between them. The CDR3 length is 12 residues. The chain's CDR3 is CASIKPGDEQFF. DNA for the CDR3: TGTGCCAGCATCAAACCAGGGGATGAGCAGTTCTTC.

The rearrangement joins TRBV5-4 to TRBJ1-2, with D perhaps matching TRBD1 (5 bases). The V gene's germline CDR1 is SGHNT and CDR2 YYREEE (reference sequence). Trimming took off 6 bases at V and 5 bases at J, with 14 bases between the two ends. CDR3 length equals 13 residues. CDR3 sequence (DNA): TGTGCCAGCACCCTAACCCCAGGGTATGGCTACACCTTC. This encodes CASTLTPGYGYTF. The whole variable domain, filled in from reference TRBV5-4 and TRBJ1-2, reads ETGVTQSPTHLIKTRGQQVTLRCSSQSGHNTVSWYQQALGQGPQFIFQYYREEENGRGNFPPRFSGLQFPNYSSELNVNALELDDSALYLCASTLTPGYGYTFGSGTRLTVV.

CDR3 DNA: TGTGCCAGCAGTGCACAGGGAAACGAGCAGTACTTC. Its translation is CASSAQGNEQYF. The chain couples TRBV12-3 or TRBV12-4 to TRBJ2-7; the D gene is possibly TRBD1 (6 bases). This CDR3 region has 12 residues. Trimming removed 5 bases at V and 5 bases at J, with 10 bases between.

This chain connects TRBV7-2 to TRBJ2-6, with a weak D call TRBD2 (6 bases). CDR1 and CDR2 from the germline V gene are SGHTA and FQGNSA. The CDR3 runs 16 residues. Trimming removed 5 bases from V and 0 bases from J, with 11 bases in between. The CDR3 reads CASSRGVLSGANVLTF. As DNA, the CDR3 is TGTGCCAGCAGCCGCGGGGTTCTCTCTGGGGCCAACGTCCTGACTTTC. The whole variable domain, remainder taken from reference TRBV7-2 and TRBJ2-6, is GAGVSQSPSNKVTEKGKDVELRCDPISGHTALYWYRQSLGQGLEFLIYFQGNSAPDKSGLPSDRFSAERTGGSVSTLTIQRTQQEDSAVYLCASSRGVLSGANVLTFGAGSRLTVL.

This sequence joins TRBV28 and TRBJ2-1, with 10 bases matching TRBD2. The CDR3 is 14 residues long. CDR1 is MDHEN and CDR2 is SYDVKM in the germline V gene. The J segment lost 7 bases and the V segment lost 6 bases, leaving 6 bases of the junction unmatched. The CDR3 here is CASSFSGGRNEQFF. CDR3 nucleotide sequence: TGTGCCAGCAGCTTTAGCGGGGGGAGGAATGAGCAGTTCTTC.

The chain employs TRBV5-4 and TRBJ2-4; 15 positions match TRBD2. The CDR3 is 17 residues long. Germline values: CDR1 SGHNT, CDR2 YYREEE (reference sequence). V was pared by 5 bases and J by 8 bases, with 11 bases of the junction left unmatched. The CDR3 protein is CASSLGLAGGPTDIQYF. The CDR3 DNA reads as TGTGCCAGCAGTCTCGGACTAGCGGGAGGGCCTACAGACATTCAGTACTTC.

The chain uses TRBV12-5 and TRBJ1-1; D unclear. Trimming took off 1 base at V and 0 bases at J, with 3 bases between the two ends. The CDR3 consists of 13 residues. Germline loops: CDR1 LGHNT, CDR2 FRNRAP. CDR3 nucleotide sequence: TGTGCTAGTGGTTTGGGTATGAACACTGAAGCTTTCTTT. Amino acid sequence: CASGLGMNTEAFF. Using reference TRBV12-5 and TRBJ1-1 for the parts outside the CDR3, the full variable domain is DARVTQTPRHKVTEMGQEVTMRCQPILGHNTVFWYRQTMMQGLELLAYFRNRAPLDDSGMPKDRFSAEMPDATLATLKIQPSEPRDSAVYFCASGLGMNTEAFFGQGTRLTVV.

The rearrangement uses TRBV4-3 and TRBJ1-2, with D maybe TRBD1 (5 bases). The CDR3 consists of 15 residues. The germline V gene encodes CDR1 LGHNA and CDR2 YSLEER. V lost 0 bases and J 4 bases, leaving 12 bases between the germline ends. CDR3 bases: TGCGCCAGCAGCCAAGATCGGGGGATGACCTATGGCTACACCTTC. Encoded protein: CASSQDRGMTYGYTF.